This T cell receptor (beta chain) came from a study of shared clonotypes between healthy human individuals. The overall study: The plates for each donor numbered three CD4 naive, three CD4 memory, two CD8 naive and one CD8 memory.

V lost 2 bases and J 5 bases, leaving 15 bases between the germline ends. The CDR3 length is 15 residues. The germline V gene encodes CDR1 MNHEY and CDR2 SMNVEV (reference sequence). Sequenced by immunoSEQ multiplex PCR; TCRdb stores in-frame clones only, minus some. The sample contains 730,000 or so clones, around 72% of which appear only once. V usage is TRBV27 and J usage is TRBJ1-2; a weak D match, TRBD1 (5 bases). The sample consisted of memory CD4+ T cells sorted from blood. The subset here: CD45RA-negative fraction. This sequence originates from a woman aged 25 to 39 in good health. The CDR3 reads CASSLGSGGRYGYTF. In DNA, the CDR3 is TGTGCCAGCAGTTTAGGGTCGGGGGGTAGATATGGCTACACCTTC.